The next 26 T cell receptor beta chains were all read from a single sample in a study of CXCR3-negative and CXCR3-positive naive CD8 T cells. The TRB cDNA libraries were prepared by 5' RACE with UMI labels. TCRdb reanalyzed the 5' RACE reads and collapses them to one entry per CDR3 protein, without DNA. The table lists several thousand distinct CDR3 sequences, with 1.5% to 2% in the top ten. The material sequenced was naive CXCR3- CD8+ T cells from blood. Indicated subset: CD45RO-CCR7+CD27+CD95- naive CD8+ T cells lacking CXCR3 (TNR3-). These receptors all come from a human donor in good health. Some clones in this sample may be carry-over from other donors' samples.

The CDR3 region is CASSLGTSSQETQYF. The V gene is TRBV13, the J gene TRBJ2-5; there is no DNA to check the TCRdb D call of TRBD2. The CDR3 is made up of 15 amino acids. Germline V gene data show CDR1 as PRHDT and CDR2 as FYEKMQ (reference sequence).

This clonotype is classed as medium-sized by frequency. The rearrangement uses TRBV7-9 and TRBJ1-1; there is no DNA to check the TCRdb D call of TRBD1. CDR3 length: 15 amino acids. The germline V gene has CDR1 SEHNR and CDR2 FQNEAQ (reference sequence). This chain's CDR3 is CASSSSQGWNTEAFF. Full variable domain (missing parts from reference TRBV7-9 and TRBJ1-1): DTGVSQNPRHKITKRGQNVTFRCDPISEHNRLYWYRQTLGQGPEFLTYFQNEAQLEKSRLLSDRFSAERPKGSFSTLEIQRTEQGDSAMYLCASSSSQGWNTEAFFGQGTRLTVV.

This sequence joins TRBV29-1 and TRBJ2-1; TCRdb lists TRBD1, though no DNA is available to test this call. Germline lookup yields CDR1 SQVTM and CDR2 ANQGSEA. This CDR3 has 12 residues. The CDR3: CSVGLQGYEQFF.

This clonotype is called medium-sized based on its frequency. The chain carries TRBV5-1 and TRBJ1-1; as DNA is missing, the TRBD1 call by TCRdb cannot be tested. Germline V gene sequence: CDR1 SGHRS, CDR2 YFSETQ. This CDR3 is built from 15 residues. The chain's CDR3 is CASSLSDRGNTEAFF.

This sequence joins TRBV5-6 and TRBJ2-1; TCRdb indicates TRBD1, and absent DNA this call remains unverified. This CDR3 is 14 amino acids long. Germline loops: CDR1 SGHDT, CDR2 YYEEEE. The CDR3 reads CASSFGGPGNEQFF. The full variable domain, in which reference TRBV5-6 and TRBJ2-1 provide the parts outside the CDR3, is DAGVTQSPTHLIKTRGQQVTLRCSPKSGHDTVSWYQQALGQGPQFIFQYYEEEERQRGNFPDRFSGHQFPNYSSELNVNALLLGDSALYLCASSFGGPGNEQFFGPGTRLTVL.

By frequency, this clonotype is medium-sized (0.01 to 0.1%). The J gene is TRBJ2-7, the V gene TRBV7-2; TCRdb outputs TRBD2, but without DNA this stays unchecked. The CDR3 covers 14 residues. The V gene's germline CDR1 is SGHTA and CDR2 FQGNSA. CDR3: CASSLVPSSYEQYF.

The gene calls are TRBV7-3 and TRBJ2-1; TCRdb names TRBD1, which stays unverified in the absence of DNA. Germline V gene data show CDR1 as SGHTA and CDR2 as FQGTGA. The CDR3 totals 14 residues. The CDR3 reads CASSRDREFTEQFF. Drawing the rest from reference TRBV7-3 and TRBJ2-1, the complete variable domain is GAGVSQTPSNKVTEKGKYVELRCDPISGHTALYWYRQSLGQGPEFLIYFQGTGAADDSGLPNDRFFAVRPEGSVSTLKIQRTERGDSAVYLCASSRDREFTEQFFGPGTRLTVL.

Judged by frequency, this clonotype is medium-sized (0.01 to 0.1%). V is TRBV20-1 and J is TRBJ2-7; there is no DNA to check the TCRdb D call of TRBD2. The CDR3 spans 14 residues. The germline CDR1 and CDR2 sequences are DFQATT and SNEGSKA (reference sequence). The CDR3 protein is CSVSSGRVLAEQYF.

Frequency places this clonotype as medium-sized. The V and J genes are TRBV7-2 and TRBJ1-2. CDR1 and CDR2 from the germline V gene are SGHTA and FQGNSA. This CDR3 contains 15 residues. CDR3 sequence reads: CASSGRVREDYGYTF.

This clonotype counts as medium-sized by frequency. The J gene is TRBJ2-7, the V gene TRBV6-2 or TRBV6-3; TCRdb's D call, TRBD1, is unchecked because there is no DNA. Looked up from germline, CDR1 is MNHEY and CDR2 is SVGEGT. This CDR3 region has 15 residues. The CDR3: CASREGTEGPYEQYF.

The chain employs TRBV2 and TRBJ2-1. The CDR3 is made up of 14 amino acids. Germline CDR1 and CDR2: SNHLY and FYNNEI. The CDR3 spells CASSDRSSYNEQFF.

This clonotype is identified as medium-sized (0.01 to 0.1%) from frequency. The V call is TRBV11-2, the J call TRBJ2-2; TCRdb proposes TRBD2, but this gene call is untestable without DNA. Germline loops: CDR1 SGHAT, CDR2 FQNNGV. The CDR3 consists of 16 residues. The CDR3 loop reads CASSSSGSGNFGELFF.

This clonotype is labeled medium-sized based on frequency. The rearrangement joins TRBV3-1 to TRBJ2-2; TCRdb outputs TRBD1, but without DNA this stays unchecked. The CDR3 runs 17 residues. Germline-derived CDR1 and CDR2 are LGHDT and YNNKEL (reference sequence). The CDR3 loop is CASSQRTGGFDTGELFF.

According to its frequency, this clonotype is medium-sized. V and J are TRBV13 and TRBJ1-6. This CDR3 is 13 amino acids long. CDR1 and CDR2 (germline): PRHDT, FYEKMQ (reference sequence). CDR3 in amino acids: CASSSAYNSPLHF. The full variable domain, rest sourced from reference TRBV13 and TRBJ1-6, is AAGVIQSPRHLIKEKRETATLKCYPIPRHDTVYWYQQGPGQDPQFLISFYEKMQSDKGSIPDRFSAQQFSDYHSELNMSSLELGDSALYFCASSSAYNSPLHFGNGTRLTVT.

This clonotype is labeled medium-sized (0.01 to 0.1%) based on frequency. This rearrangement joins TRBV4-1 to TRBJ2-7; without DNA, the TCRdb call of TRBD1 cannot be checked. Germline V lookup: CDR1 MGHRA, CDR2 YSYEKL. The CDR3 runs to 14 residues. CDR3 loop: CASSQEGTGGEQYF.

Measured by frequency, this clonotype is medium-sized. The rearrangement uses TRBV6-2 or TRBV6-3 and TRBJ2-7. Germline assignment: CDR1 MNHEY and CDR2 SVGEGT. The CDR3 consists of 15 residues. The CDR3 sequence: CASITPGANTYEQYF.

By frequency, this clonotype is medium-sized. V is TRBV15 and J is TRBJ2-5. CDR3 length equals 12 residues. CDR1 and CDR2 from the germline V gene are LNHNV and YYDKDF (reference sequence). The CDR3 spells CATSRGTETQYF.

This clonotype is identified as medium-sized from frequency. The V call is TRBV4-1, the J call TRBJ2-5; TCRdb calls TRBD1, which cannot be checked without DNA. This CDR3 spans 16 amino acids. In germline, CDR1 is MGHRA, CDR2 YSYEKL. CDR3 protein: CASSQHPTGQGAGQYF.

This clonotype is labeled medium-sized based on frequency. V gene TRBV29-1 combines with J gene TRBJ1-2; TCRdb's D call, TRBD1, is unchecked because there is no DNA. The CDR3 is 16 residues long. The germline V gene encodes CDR1 SQVTM and CDR2 ANQGSEA. The CDR3 loop reads CSVEEGPLTGDYGYTF.

This chain uses TRBV4-3 with TRBJ2-7; there is no DNA to check the TCRdb D call of TRBD1. The CDR3 length is 16 residues. Germline CDR1 reads LGHNA; CDR2 reads YSLEER. CDR3 loop: CASSQGRTGGLYEQYF.

The rearrangement uses TRBV29-1 and TRBJ2-7; checking the TCRdb D call of TRBD1 is not possible without DNA. This CDR3 spans 15 amino acids. From germline, CDR1 is SQVTM and CDR2 ANQGSEA. The CDR3 region is CSVALTDRSSYEQYF.

This clonotype shows up as medium-sized (0.01 to 0.1%) by frequency. The chain is built from TRBV20-1 and TRBJ1-1. Germline V CDR1 and CDR2: DFQATT, SNEGSKA (reference sequence). This CDR3 is built from 16 residues. CDR3 residues: CSARDLAGPLNTEAFF.

The J gene is TRBJ2-6, the V gene TRBV6-5; TCRdb proposes TRBD1, but this gene call is untestable without DNA. CDR1 and CDR2 from the germline V gene are MNHEY and SVGAGI. The CDR3 has 15 amino acids. CDR3 loop: CASSPDRAGANVLTF.

This clonotype ranks as medium-sized (0.01 to 0.1%) in terms of frequency. The CDR3 sequence: CASSLDPGALSNEQFF. The rearrangement links TRBV5-1 to TRBJ2-1; TCRdb names TRBD1, which stays unverified in the absence of DNA. This CDR3 is 16 amino acids long. CDR1 is SGHRS and CDR2 is YFSETQ in the germline V gene.

V gene TRBV4-1 combines with J gene TRBJ2-5; the D call from TCRdb, TRBD2, cannot be confirmed without DNA. CDR1 is MGHRA and CDR2 is YSYEKL in the germline V gene. CDR3 size: 15 residues. CDR3 region: CASSRLAAEGETKYF.

By frequency, this clonotype registers medium-sized (0.01 to 0.1%). The chain employs TRBV29-1 and TRBJ1-2. The length of the CDR3 is 11 residues. Germline-derived CDR1 and CDR2 are SQVTM and ANQGSEA. The CDR3 reads CSADMSGGYTF.